The source of this TCR beta chain is a study of T cell changes during pregnancy in multiple sclerosis. TCRdb's copy holds only in-frame clones and misses some; the assay was immunoSEQ multiplex PCR. This sample has approximately 130,000 clones; about 95% occur once, and the top ten carry 0.44%. Germline-derived CDR1 and CDR2 are MDHEN and SYDVKM. There are 12 residues in the CDR3. V shed 6 bases and J shed 2 bases, with 5 bases lying between them. The J gene is TRBJ2-4, the V gene TRBV28; D uncertain. The TCR was taken from a female donor with multiple sclerosis, enrolled in a pregnancy study. The sequencing here drew on peripheral blood, taken after pregnancy. CDR3 nucleotides: TGTGCCAGCAGGGCTTCCAAAAACATTCAGTACTTC. Its translation: CASRASKNIQYF.